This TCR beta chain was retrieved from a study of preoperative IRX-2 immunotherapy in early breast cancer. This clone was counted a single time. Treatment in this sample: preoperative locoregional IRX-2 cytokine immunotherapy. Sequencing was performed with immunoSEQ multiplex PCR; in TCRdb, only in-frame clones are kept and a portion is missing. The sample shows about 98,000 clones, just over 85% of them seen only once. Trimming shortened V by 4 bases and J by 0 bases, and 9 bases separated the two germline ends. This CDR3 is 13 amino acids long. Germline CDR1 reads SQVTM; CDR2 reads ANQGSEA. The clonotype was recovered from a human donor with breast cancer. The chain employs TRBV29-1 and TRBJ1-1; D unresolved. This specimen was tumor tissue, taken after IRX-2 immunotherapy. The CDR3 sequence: CSVAQRMNTEAFF. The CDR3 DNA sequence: TGCAGCGTTGCACAGAGGATGAACACTGAAGCTTTCTTT.